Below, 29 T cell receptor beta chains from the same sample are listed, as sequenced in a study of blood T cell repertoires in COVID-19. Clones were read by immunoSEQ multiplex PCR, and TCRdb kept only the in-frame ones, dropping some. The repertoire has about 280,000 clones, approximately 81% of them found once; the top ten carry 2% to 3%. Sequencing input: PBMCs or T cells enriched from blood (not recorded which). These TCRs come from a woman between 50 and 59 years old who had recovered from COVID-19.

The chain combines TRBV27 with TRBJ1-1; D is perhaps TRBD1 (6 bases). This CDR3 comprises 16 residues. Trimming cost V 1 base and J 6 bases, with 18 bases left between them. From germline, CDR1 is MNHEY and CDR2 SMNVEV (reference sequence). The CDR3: CASSLYWGPRGAEAFF. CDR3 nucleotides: TGTGCCAGCAGTTTATACTGGGGGCCGCGAGGGGCTGAAGCTTTCTTT.

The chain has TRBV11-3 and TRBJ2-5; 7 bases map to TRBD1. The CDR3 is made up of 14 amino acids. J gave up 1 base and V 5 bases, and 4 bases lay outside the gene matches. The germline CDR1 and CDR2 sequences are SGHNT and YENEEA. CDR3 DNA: TGTGCCAGCAGCCCCGGGACAGCCCAAGAGACCCAGTACTTC. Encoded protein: CASSPGTAQETQYF.

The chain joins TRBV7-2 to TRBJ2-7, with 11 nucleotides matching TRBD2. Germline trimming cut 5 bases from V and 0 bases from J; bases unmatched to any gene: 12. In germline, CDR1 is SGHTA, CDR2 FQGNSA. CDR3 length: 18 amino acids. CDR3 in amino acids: CASSLASGGTTSSYEQYF. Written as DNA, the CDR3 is TGTGCCAGCAGCCTCGCTAGCGGGGGGACCACCTCCTCCTACGAGCAGTACTTC.

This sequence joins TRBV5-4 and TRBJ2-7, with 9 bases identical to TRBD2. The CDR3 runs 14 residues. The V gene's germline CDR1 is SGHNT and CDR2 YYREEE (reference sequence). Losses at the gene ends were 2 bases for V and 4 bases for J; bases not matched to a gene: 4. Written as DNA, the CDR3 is TGTGCCAGCAGCTTTTGGACTAGCGCGTACGAGCAGTACTTC. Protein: CASSFWTSAYEQYF.

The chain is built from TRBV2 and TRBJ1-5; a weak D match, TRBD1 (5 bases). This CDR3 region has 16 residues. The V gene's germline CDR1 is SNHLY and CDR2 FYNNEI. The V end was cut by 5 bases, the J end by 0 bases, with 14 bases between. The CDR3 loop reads CASSQQAMHSNQPQHF. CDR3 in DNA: TGTGCCAGCAGTCAACAGGCGATGCATAGCAATCAGCCCCAGCATTTT.

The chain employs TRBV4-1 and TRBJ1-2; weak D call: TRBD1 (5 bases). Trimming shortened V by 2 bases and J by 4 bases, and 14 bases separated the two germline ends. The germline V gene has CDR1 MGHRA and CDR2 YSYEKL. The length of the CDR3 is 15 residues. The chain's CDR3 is CASSQSGQDIYGYTF. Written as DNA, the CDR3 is TGCGCCAGCAGCCAAAGTGGGCAGGACATCTATGGCTACACCTTC.

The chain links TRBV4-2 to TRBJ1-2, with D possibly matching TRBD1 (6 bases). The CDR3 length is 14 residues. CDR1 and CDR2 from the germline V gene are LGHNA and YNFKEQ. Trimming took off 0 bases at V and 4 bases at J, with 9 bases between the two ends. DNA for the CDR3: TGTGCCAGCAGCCAAGACAGGGGATCCTATGGCTACACCTTC. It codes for CASSQDRGSYGYTF.

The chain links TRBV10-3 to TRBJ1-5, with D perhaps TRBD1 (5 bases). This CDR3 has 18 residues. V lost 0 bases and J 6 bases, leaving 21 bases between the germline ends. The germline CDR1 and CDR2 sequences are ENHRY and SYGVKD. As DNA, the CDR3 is TGTGCCATCAGTGAGTCAGCCCCGCAGGGCCAGGTTTTTCAGCCCCAGCATTTT. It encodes CAISESAPQGQVFQPQHF.

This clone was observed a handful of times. The CDR3, as DNA: TGTGCCAGCTCTCTCAGGACAGGGACTAACACTGAAGCTTTCTTT. Protein sequence: CASSLRTGTNTEAFF. The chain couples TRBV18 to TRBJ1-1; 8 bases map to TRBD1. V gave up 6 bases and J gave up 2 bases; unmatched junction bases: 8. CDR3 size: 15 residues. CDR1 is KGHSH and CDR2 is LQKENI in the germline V gene. Full variable domain (remainder filled in from reference TRBV18 and TRBJ1-1): NAGVMQNPRHLVRRRGQEARLRCSPMKGHSHVYWYRQLPEEGLKFMVYLQKENIIDESGMPKERFSAEFPKEGPSILRIQQVVRGDSAAYFCASSLRTGTNTEAFFGQGTRLTVV.

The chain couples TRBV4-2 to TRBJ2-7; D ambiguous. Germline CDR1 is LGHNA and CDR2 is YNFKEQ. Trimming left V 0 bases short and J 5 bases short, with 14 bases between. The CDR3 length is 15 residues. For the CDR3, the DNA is TGTGCCAGCAGCCAAGACCCTGCAATAAGAGACGAGCAGTACTTC. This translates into CASSQDPAIRDEQYF.

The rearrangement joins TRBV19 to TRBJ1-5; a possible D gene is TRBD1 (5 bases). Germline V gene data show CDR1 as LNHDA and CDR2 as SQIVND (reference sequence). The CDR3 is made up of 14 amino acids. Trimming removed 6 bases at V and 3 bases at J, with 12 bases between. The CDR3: CASRTANNNQPQHF. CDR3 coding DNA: TGTGCCAGTAGGACAGCAAACAACAATCAGCCCCAGCATTTT.

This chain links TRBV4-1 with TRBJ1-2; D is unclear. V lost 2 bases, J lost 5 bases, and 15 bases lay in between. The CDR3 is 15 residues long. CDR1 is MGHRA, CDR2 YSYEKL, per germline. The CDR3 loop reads CASSQLYDRRYGYTF. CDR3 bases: TGCGCCAGCAGCCAACTCTACGACCGGAGGTATGGCTACACCTTC.

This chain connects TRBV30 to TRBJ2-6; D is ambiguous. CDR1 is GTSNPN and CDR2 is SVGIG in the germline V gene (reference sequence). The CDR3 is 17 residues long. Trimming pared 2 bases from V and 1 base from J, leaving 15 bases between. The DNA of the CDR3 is TGTGCCTGGAGTCCCCGTCAGTTCTTATCTGGGGCCAACGTCCTGACTTTC. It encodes CAWSPRQFLSGANVLTF.

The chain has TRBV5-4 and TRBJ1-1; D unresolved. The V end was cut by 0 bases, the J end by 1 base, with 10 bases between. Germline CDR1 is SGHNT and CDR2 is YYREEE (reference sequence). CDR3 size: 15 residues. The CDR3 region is CASSLGAYGNTEAFF. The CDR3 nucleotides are TGTGCCAGCAGCTTGGGTGCCTACGGGAACACTGAAGCTTTCTTT.

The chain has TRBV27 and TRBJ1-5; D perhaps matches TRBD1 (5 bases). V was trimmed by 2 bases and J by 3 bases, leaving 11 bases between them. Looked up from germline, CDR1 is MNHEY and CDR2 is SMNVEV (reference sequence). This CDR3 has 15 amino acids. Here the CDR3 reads CASSLSRANNQPQHF. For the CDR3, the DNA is TGTGCCAGCAGTTTAAGCAGGGCTAACAATCAGCCCCAGCATTTT.

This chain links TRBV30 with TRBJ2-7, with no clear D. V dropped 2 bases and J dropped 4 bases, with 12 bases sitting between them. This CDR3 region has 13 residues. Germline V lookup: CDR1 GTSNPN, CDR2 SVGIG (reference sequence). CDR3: CAWSSRPPYEQYF. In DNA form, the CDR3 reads TGTGCCTGGAGTTCCCGTCCTCCTTACGAGCAGTACTTC. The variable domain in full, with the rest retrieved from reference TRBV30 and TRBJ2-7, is SQTIHQWPATLVQPVGSPLSLECTVEGTSNPNLYWYRQAAGRGLQLLFYSVGIGQISSEVPQNLSASRPQDRQFILSSKKLLLSDSGFYLCAWSSRPPYEQYFGPGTRLTVT.

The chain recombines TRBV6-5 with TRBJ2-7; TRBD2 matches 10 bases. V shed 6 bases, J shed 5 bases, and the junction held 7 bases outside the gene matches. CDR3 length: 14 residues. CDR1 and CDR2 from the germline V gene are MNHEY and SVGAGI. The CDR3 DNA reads TGTGCCAGCAGGACCACTAGCGGGATTCACGAGCAGTACTTC. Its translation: CASRTTSGIHEQYF.

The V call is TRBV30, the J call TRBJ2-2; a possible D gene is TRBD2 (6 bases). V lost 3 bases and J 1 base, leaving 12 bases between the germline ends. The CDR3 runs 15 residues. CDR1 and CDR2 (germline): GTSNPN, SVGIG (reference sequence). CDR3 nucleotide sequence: TGTGCCTGGAGAGCGGGCCTACAGAACACCGGGGAGCTGTTTTTT. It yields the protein CAWRAGLQNTGELFF.

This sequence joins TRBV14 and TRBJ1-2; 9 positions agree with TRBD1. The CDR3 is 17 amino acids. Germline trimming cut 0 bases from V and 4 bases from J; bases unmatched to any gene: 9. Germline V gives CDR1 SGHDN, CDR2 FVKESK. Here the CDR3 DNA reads TGTGCCAGCAGCCAAGAAGGAGACAGGGGGTACAGCTATGGCTACACCTTC. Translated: CASSQEGDRGYSYGYTF.

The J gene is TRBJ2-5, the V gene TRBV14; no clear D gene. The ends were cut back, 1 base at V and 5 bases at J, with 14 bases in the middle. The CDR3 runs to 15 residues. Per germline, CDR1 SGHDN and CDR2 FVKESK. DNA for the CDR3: TGTGCCAGCAGCCAAGGAGACAACGTCTGGGAGACCCAGTACTTC. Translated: CASSQGDNVWETQYF.

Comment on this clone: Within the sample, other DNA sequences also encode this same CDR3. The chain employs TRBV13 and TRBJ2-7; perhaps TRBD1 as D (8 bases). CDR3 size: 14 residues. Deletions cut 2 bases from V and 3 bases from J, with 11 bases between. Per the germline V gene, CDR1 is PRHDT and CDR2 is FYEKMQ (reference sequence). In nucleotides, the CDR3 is TGTGCCAGCAGCTTAAACAGGGGGGGCTACGAGCAGTACTTC. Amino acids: CASSLNRGGYEQYF.

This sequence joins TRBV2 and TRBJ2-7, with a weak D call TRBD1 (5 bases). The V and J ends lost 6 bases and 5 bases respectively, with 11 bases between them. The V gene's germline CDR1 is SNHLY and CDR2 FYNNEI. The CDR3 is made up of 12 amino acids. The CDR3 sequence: CASRTGAHEQYF. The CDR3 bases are TGTGCCAGCAGAACAGGTGCCCACGAGCAGTACTTC.

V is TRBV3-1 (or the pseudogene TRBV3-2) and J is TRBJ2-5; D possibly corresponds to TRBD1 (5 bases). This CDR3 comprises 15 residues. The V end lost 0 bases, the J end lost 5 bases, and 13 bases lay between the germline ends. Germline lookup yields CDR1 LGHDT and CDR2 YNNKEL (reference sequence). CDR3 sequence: CASSQDTQGLETQYF. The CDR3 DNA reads TGTGCCAGCAGCCAAGATACGCAGGGTCTGGAGACCCAGTACTTC.

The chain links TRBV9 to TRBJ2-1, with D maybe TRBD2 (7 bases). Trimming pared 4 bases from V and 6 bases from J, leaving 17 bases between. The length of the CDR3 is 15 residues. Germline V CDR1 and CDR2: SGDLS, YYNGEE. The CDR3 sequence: CASSSTSGTTNEQFF. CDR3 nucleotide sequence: TGTGCCAGCAGCTCTACCAGCGGGACAACCAATGAGCAGTTCTTC.

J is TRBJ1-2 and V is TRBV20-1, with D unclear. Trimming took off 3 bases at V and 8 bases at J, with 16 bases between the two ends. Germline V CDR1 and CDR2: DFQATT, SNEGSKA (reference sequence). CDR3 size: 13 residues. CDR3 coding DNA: TGCAGTGCTAGTCTCGGGGAAGGAGGCGGCTACACCTTC. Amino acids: CSASLGEGGGYTF.

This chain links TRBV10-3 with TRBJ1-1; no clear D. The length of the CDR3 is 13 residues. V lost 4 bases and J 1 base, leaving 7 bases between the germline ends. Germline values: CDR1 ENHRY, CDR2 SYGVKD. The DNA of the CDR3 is TGTGCCATCAGTGTGCGTGGGAACACTGAAGCTTTCTTT. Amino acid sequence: CAISVRGNTEAFF.

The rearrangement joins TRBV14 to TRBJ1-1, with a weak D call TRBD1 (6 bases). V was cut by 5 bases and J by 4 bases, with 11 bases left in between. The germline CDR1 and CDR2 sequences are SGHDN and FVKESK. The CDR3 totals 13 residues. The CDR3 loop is CASSKVRGTEAFF. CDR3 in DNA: TGTGCCAGCAGCAAAGTCAGGGGCACTGAAGCTTTCTTT.

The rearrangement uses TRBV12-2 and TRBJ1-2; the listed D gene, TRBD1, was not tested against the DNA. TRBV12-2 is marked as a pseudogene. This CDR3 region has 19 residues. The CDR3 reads CASRYLLRDRERANYGYTF. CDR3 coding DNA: TGTGCAAGTCGCTACCTGTTACGGGACAGGGAACGGGCCAACTATGGCTACACCTTC.

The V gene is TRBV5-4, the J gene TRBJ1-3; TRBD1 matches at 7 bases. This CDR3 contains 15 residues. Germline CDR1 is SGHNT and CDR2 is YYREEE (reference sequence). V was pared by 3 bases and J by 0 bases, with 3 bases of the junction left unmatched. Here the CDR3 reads CASSSGTASGNTIYF. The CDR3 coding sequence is TGTGCCAGCAGCTCAGGGACAGCCTCTGGAAACACCATATATTTT.